This T cell receptor (beta chain) was identified in a study of beta chain features in type 1 diabetes. Germline V gene sequence: CDR1 SGHNT, CDR2 YYREEE (reference sequence). The CDR3 is made up of 15 amino acids. V lost 0 bases, J lost 6 bases, and 15 bases lay in between. Every bit of the isolated RNA underwent reverse transcription, so sequencing read expressed TCRB transcripts. Data came from immunoSEQ multiplex PCR; TCRdb stores just in-frame clones and leaves some out. The sample carries about 140,000 clones, approximately 9.8% recorded once. The specimen sequenced was central memory CD4+ T cells from blood. V is TRBV5-4 and J is TRBJ2-5; no definite D call. The origin of this receptor is a middle-aged woman in good health. CDR3 protein: CASSLGGSSEKTQYF. In DNA form, the CDR3 reads TGTGCCAGCAGCTTGGGAGGATCAAGTGAGAAGACCCAGTACTTC.